The subject of this entry is one T cell receptor (beta chain). There is no known antigen for this receptor. No clone much larger than this one lies a single base away; base qualities are absent. Collaborating institutions collected whole blood in K2EDTA tubes following their own protocols. For TCRbeta analysis, collaborator samples were shipped as frozen whole blood, as isolated PBMCs, or as DNA extracted from either sample type. The germline V gene specifies SGHTA as CDR1 and FQGNSA as CDR2. The CDR3 holds 15 amino acids from the cysteine to the phenylalanine. CDR3 DNA is the only sequence kept; it has 45 bases, read in frame from the first base. Trimming at the junction amounts to 3 bases on V and 2 bases on J, and the germline ends lie 14 bases apart. The data were obtained in a study of blood T cell repertoires in COVID-19 (dated by TCRdb to 2018 to 2021). In the study overall: Samples covering the acute and convalescent phases of COVID-19 were provided by collaborators in the United States, Italy and Spain. The dataset comprised deeply sampled blood TCRbeta repertoires from subjects exposed to, actively infected with, or recovered from COVID-19. Sample metadata almost always included a de-identified subject ID, COVID-19 status, age in years and sex. The material from the prospective study consisted of cDNA or gDNA derived from T cells, B-cell-depleted T cells, or PBMCs. Samples came from the ongoing ImmuneRACE study (first 160 participants) plus 1,254 subjects from 6 global collaborators. HLA class I and class II types, where available, came from metadata supplied by the sample provider rather than from assay-based typing. The repertoires were released in a freely available public database meant as a resource for research on the immune response to SARS-CoV-2. Overall study outcomes, separate from this receptor: The amount of clinical and demographic metadata varied by source and participant and was provided uncurated.

TCRbeta CDR3 regions were amplified from genomic DNA by means of the immunoSEQ Assay, a bias-controlled multiplex PCR. On the authors' methods: The number of nucleated cells in each sample was estimated by amplification of reference gene primers within the assay. Sequence reads were collapsed and filtered to measure the absolute abundance of every unique TCRbeta CDR3 rearrangement. For each sample, productive Simpson clonality was calculated as the square root of Simpson's diversity index over productive rearrangements. Drawn from immuneACCESS, this table holds only the in-frame rearrangements with V and J called that TCRdb kept. Clones are partly lost; checked studies trace under half to an unresolved V gene and leave the rest unexplained. V, J and clone size were drawn from that table, and D and trimming were deduced from the DNA. The sample table lists about 140,000 clones, 80% to 90% of them with a count of one. Together, the top ten hold approximately 10% of the sample.

This TCR was recovered from a man in his 60s with active or convalescent COVID-19. The chain couples TRBV7-2 to TRBJ2-7; possibly the D gene is TRBD1, per 6 matching bases. Sequencing input: peripheral blood. The DNA reads TGTGCCAGCAGCTTGAGCAGGGGCTCCACCTACGAGCAGTACTTC. It translates as CASSLSRGSTYEQYF.